The rows below give T cell receptor beta chains drawn from one sample of a study of cytomegalovirus exposure and HLA in healthy donors. Sequencing was performed with immunoSEQ multiplex PCR; in TCRdb, only in-frame clones are kept and a portion is missing. The data hold about 68,000 clones, with 70% to 90% observed a single time. Input material: PBMCs. These receptors originate from a human donor in good health. The CDR3 runs from the conserved cysteine through the conserved F or W. Fields, in order: CDR3 protein, CDR3 DNA, D gene, CDR3 length, J gene, clone size, V gene. D genes are given only for firm matches. Size values are once, few and many counts, or a class for expanded clones, and some rows have none.

CASSPSTGGTMNTEAFF,TGTGCCAGTAGTCCCTCGACAGGGGGCACGATGAACACTGAAGCTTTCTTT,TRBD1,17,TRBJ1-1,NA,TRBV19
CASSIGGGAEAFF,TGTGCCAGCAGTATCGGAGGGGGCGCTGAGGCTTTCTTT,TRBD1,13,TRBJ1-1,NA,TRBV28
CASSTTSNRATGELFF,TGTGCCAGCAGCACGACCTCTAACAGGGCCACCGGGGAGCTGTTTTTT,NA,16,TRBJ2-2,once,TRBV7-8
CASSPSGGPSDTQYF,TGTGCCAGCAGCCCCAGCGGGGGGCCGTCTGATACGCAGTATTTT,TRBD2,15,TRBJ2-3,NA,TRBV7-9
CASSAREERNTDTQYF,TGTGCCAGCAGCGCGAGGGAGGAGCGAAACACAGATACGCAGTATTTT,NA,16,TRBJ2-3,NA,TRBV9
CASIQEGTGGAPGGYTF,TGTGCCAGTATCCAAGAGGGGACAGGGGGCGCCCCCGGTGGCTACACCTTC,TRBD1,17,TRBJ1-2,NA,TRBV19
CASSLSSQARAGDNNEQFF,TGTGCCAGCAGCTTGTCCTCCCAGGCGAGGGCGGGCGACAACAATGAGCAGTTCTTC,NA,19,TRBJ2-1,NA,TRBV5-6
CASSPSRNQPQHF,TGTGCCAGCAGCCCCAGCAGGAATCAGCCCCAGCATTTT,NA,13,TRBJ1-5,NA,TRBV7-6
CASSIPGADTQYF,TGTGCCAGTAGTATACCAGGGGCAGATACGCAGTATTTT,NA,13,TRBJ2-3,once,TRBV19
CASSILGTGCEQYF,TGTGCCAGTAGTATCCTGGGGACAGGGTGCGAGCAGTACTTC,TRBD1,14,TRBJ2-7,NA,TRBV19